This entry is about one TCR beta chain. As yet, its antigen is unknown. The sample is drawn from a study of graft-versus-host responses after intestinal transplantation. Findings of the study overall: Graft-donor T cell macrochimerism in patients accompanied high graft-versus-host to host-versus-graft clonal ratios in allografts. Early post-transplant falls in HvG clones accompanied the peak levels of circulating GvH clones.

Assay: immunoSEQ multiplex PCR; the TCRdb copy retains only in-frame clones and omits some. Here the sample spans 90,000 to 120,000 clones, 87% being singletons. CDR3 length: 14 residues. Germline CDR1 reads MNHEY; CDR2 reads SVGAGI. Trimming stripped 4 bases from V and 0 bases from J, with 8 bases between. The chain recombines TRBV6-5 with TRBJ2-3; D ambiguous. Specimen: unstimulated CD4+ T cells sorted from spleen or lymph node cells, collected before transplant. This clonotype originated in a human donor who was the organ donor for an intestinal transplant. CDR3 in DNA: TGTGCCAGCAGTTCCACAGCCAGCACAGATACGCAGTATTTT. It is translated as CASSSTASTDTQYF.